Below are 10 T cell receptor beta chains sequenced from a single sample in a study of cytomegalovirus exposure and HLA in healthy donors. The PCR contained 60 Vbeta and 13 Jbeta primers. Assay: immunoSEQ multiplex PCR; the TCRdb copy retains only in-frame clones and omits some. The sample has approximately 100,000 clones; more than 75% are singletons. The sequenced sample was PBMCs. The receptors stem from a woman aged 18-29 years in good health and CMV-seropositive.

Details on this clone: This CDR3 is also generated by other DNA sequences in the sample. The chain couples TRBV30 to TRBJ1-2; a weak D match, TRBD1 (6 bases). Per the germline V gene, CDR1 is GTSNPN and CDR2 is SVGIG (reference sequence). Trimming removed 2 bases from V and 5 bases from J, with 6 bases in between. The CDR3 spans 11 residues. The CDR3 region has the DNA TGTGCCTGGAGTAGGGGGTATGGCTACACCTTC. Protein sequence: CAWSRGYGYTF.

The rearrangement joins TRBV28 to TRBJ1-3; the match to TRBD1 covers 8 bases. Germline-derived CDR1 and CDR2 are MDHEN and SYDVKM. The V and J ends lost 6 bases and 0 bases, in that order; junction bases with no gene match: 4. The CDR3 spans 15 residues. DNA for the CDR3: TGTGCCAGCAGCCACAGGGGGAGCTCTGGAAACACCATATATTTT. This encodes CASSHRGSSGNTIYF.

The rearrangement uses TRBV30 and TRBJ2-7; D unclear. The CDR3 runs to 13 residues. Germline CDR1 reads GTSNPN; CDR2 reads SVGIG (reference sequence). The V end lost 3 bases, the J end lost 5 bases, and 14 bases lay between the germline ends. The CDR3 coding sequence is TGTGCCTGGAGAAGAAGTGGGCCCCACGAGCAGTACTTC. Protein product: CAWRRSGPHEQYF.

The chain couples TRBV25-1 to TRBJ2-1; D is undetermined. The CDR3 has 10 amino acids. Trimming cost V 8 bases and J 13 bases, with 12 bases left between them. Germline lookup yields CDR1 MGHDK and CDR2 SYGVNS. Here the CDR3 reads CASPPQAQFF. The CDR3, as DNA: TGTGCCAGCCCCCCCCAGGCTCAGTTCTTC.

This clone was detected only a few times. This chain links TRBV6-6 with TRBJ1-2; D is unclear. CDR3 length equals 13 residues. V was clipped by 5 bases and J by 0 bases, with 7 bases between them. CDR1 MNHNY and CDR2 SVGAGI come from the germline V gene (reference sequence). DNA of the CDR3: TGTGCCAGCAGTCGGGGTACTAACTATGGCTACACCTTC. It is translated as CASSRGTNYGYTF.

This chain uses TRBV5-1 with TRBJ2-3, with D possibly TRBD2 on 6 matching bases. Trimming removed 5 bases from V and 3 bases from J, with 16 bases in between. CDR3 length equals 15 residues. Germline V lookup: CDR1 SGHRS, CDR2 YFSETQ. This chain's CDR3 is CASRRRGDRTDTQYF. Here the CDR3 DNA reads TGCGCCAGCAGAAGGCGGGGAGATAGGACAGATACGCAGTATTTT.

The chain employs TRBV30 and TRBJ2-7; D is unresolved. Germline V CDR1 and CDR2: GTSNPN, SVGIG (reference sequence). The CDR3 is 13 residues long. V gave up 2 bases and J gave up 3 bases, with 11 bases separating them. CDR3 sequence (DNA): TGTGCCTGGAGTCACGAGTTAGACTACGAGCAGTACTTC. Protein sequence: CAWSHELDYEQYF.

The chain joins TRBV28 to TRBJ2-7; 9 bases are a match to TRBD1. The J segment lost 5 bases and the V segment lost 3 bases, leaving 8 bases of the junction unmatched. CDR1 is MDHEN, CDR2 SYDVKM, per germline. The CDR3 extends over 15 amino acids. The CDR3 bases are TGTGCCAGCAGTTTCCGGGACAGGGCGGACCACGAGCAGTACTTC. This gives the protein CASSFRDRADHEQYF.

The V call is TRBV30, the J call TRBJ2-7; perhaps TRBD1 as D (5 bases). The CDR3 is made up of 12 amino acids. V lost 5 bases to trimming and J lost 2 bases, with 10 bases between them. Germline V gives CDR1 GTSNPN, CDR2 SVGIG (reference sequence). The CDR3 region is CAWSDSPYEQYF. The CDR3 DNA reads TGTGCCTGGTCCGACAGTCCCTACGAGCAGTACTTC.

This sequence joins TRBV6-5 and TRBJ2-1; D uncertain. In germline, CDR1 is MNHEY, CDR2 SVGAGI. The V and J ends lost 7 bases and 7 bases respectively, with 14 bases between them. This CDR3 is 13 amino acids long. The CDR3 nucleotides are TGTGCCAGCAACTATCGCCCCGGAAATGAGCAGTTCTTC. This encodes CASNYRPGNEQFF.